Reported below is one TCR beta chain. The ends lost 0 bases at V and 10 bases at J; junction bases unmatched: 4. The CDR3 has 13 amino acids. From germline, CDR1 is SGHTA and CDR2 FQGNSA. Source study methods: Reference gene primers were amplified, and this amplification served to estimate nucleated cell counts. Sequencing used immunoSEQ multiplex PCR; TCRdb keeps in-frame clones, though not all of them. V, J and clone size were drawn from that table, and D and trimming were deduced from the DNA. The top ten clones hold roughly 1.1% of a sample with roughly 330,000 clones, around 83% of them seen once. The sample is drawn from a study of blood T cell repertoires in COVID-19. Study at large: Donors in the United States, Italy and Spain gave samples during acute or convalescent COVID-19. Nucleic acid was either cDNA or gDNA, and it came from T cells, B-cell-depleted T cells, or PBMCs.

The clonotype comes from a woman in her 50s with acute or convalescent COVID-19. Sequencing was performed on peripheral blood. This chain links TRBV7-2 with TRBJ1-1; TRBD1 agrees at 8 bases. The CDR3 is CASSLAQQGVAFF. The CDR3 DNA follows: TGTGCCAGCAGCTTAGCGCAACAGGGGGTAGCTTTCTTT.